This TCR beta chain was identified in a study of T cell responses to AZD1222 COVID-19 vaccine. Study-wide findings and caveats: With dominance at 160-218 and 743-854, vaccine-associated CD4 TCRs spanned spike. Seropositivity was recorded at baseline in only 6 or 7 AZD1222 recipients.

V lost 3 bases and J 0 bases, leaving 12 bases between the germline ends. The germline V gene encodes CDR1 SGDLS and CDR2 YYNGEE. The CDR3 runs to 16 residues. To note about this clone: Its antigen is undetermined.

The protocol was immunoSEQ multiplex PCR, while the TCRdb copy is restricted to in-frame clones and leaves out a portion. The sample has more than 85,000 clones; 86% are singletons. The chain is built from TRBV9 and TRBJ2-2; D is possibly TRBD2 (6 bases). The sequence was collected from an adult in good health. Sequencing used peripheral blood, obtained on day 0 of AZD1222 vaccination. CDR3 sequence: CASSASWGANTGELFF. CDR3 coding DNA: TGTGCCAGCAGCGCAAGTTGGGGGGCGAACACCGGGGAGCTGTTTTTT.